The clone carrying this T cell receptor beta chain was picked up a small number of times. The data were produced by immunoSEQ multiplex PCR, yet TCRdb's version contains in-frame clones alone and is incomplete. This sample carries 200,000 or so clones, around 84% of them seen once, and the ten largest clones take approximately 13%. The entry originates in a study of blood T cell repertoires in COVID-19. Across the whole study: T cells, B-cell-depleted T cells, or PBMCs supplied cDNA or gDNA.

This CDR3 region has 13 residues. Germline CDR1 and CDR2: SGHDN and FVKESK. The V end was cut by 0 bases, the J end by 10 bases, with 7 bases between. The sequence derives from a human donor in a cohort sampled during active COVID-19. The sequenced sample was peripheral blood. The V and J genes are TRBV14 and TRBJ1-6; D ambiguous. In DNA, the CDR3 is TGTGCCAGCAGCCAAGAACAGTACTCACCCCTCCACTTT. Translated, it gives CASSQEQYSPLHF.